This entry is about one T cell receptor (beta chain). Its antigen is still unknown. The V end was cut by 1 base, the J end by 10 bases, with 15 bases between. From germline, CDR1 is SGHDT and CDR2 YYEEEE. The CDR3 contains 14 residues. This entry comes from a study of identical twins. Whole-study findings and limits: Alpha sequences that were out-of-frame and twin-shared showed an excess of low generation probability. Modeled out-of-frame TCR alpha sharing in monozygotic twins fell below observed levels. Partly confounded zero-insertion analyses could result from invariant MAIT and iNKT cells.

cDNA molecules carried unique molecular identifiers, and template switching added a universal primer site. TCRdb analysed the 5' RACE reads with MiXCR anew, one entry per CDR3 protein. The repertoire holds 1.5 million to 2 million distinct CDR3 sequences, with about 32% as singletons. J is TRBJ1-5 and V is TRBV5-6; D remains unclear. The material sequenced was cord blood. The TCR originated in a newborn girl in good health. This CDR3 is CASSLKILGHPQHF. In nucleotides, the CDR3 is TGTGCCAGCAGCTTGAAGATCCTTGGTCACCCCCAGCATTTT. The full variable domain, with the rest looked up from reference TRBV5-6 and TRBJ1-5, is DAGVTQSPTHLIKTRGQQVTLRCSPKSGHDTVSWYQQALGQGPQFIFQYYEEEERQRGNFPDRFSGHQFPNYSSELNVNALLLGDSALYLCASSLKILGHPQHFGDGTRLSIL.